The clone carrying this TCR beta chain was detected once. The antigen remains unidentified. The CDR3 runs 14 residues. Germline V gene sequence: CDR1 MDHEN, CDR2 SYDVKM. V was clipped by 5 bases and J by 5 bases; unmatched bases: 6. Pooling of second doses given at about 4 or about 12 weeks was done. The source of the sample is a study of T cell responses to AZD1222 COVID-19 vaccine. General study results and limits: Baseline seropositivity occurred in only a handful of AZD1222 recipients. A mostly white British donor set with more females was recruited, and clonal diversity was possibly underestimated. Across spike, vaccine-associated CD4 TCRs were found, dominant at 160-218 and 743-854.

Assay used: immunoSEQ multiplex PCR; TCRdb lists only in-frame clones, some missing. The data contain under 200,000 clones, 92% of them seen just once; the ten biggest clones take up 1% to 1.5%. The chain couples TRBV28 to TRBJ1-5, with 7 bases aligning to TRBD1. Sequences were derived from peripheral blood, sampled 28 days after the second AZD1222 dose. The source of this sequence is an adult who received the AZD1222 COVID-19 vaccine. CDR3 in amino acids: CASSQGGAHQPQHF. The CDR3, as DNA: TGTGCCAGCAGTCAGGGGGGGGCACATCAGCCCCAGCATTTT.